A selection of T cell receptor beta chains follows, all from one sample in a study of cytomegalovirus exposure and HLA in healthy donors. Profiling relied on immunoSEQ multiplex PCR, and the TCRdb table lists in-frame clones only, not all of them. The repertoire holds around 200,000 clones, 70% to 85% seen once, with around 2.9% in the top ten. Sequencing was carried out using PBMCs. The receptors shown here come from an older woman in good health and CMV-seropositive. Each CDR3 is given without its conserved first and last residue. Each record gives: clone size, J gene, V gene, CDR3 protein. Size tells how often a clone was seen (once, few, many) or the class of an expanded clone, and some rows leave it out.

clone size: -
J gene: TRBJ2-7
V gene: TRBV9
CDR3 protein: ASSVAPGDEQY

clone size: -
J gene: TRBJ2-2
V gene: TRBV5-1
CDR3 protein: ASSRRWTSGSIRTGELF

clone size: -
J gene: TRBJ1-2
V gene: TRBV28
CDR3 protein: ASSLLSTANYGYT

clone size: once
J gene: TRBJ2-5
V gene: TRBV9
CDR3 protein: ASSVVPRGETQY

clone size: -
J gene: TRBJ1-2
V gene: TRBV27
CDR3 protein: ASTNLGWGYT

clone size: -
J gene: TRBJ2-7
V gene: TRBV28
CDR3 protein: ASSPGQGDEQY

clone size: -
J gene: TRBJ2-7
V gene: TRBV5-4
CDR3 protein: ASTPDMGNYEQY

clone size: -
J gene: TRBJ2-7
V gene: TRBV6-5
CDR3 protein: ASSYLQGANEQY

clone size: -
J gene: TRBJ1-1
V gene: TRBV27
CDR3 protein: ASSRTGGNTEAF

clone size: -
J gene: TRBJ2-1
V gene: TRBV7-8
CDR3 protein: ASRRDRASNEQF

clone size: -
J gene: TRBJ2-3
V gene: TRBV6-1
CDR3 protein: ASSGGRTDTQY

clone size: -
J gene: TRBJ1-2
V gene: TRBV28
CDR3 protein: ASRSTGQPNYGYT

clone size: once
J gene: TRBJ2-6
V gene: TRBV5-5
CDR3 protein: ASSLDRNFANVLT

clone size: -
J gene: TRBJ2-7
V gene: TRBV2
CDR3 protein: ASSYTSSEQY

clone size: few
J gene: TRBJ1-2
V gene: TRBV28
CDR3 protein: ASTGGGWDYGYT

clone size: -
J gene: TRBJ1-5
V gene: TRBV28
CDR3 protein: ASSLSPGVGANQPQH

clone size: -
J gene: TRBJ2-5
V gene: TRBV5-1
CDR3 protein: ASKRLAGDETQY

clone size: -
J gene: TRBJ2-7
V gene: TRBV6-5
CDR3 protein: ASRRRAEYEQY

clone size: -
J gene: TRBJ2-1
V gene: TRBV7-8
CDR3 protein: ASKGLNSYNEQF

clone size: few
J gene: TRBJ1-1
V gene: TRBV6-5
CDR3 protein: ASSYNGRVGEAF

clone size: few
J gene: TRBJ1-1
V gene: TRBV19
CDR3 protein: ASSTGREWEGTEAF

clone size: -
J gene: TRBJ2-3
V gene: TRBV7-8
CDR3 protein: ASSSTGADTQY

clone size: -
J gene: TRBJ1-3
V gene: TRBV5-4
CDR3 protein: ASSLDVTAGNTIY